This T cell receptor beta chain was sequenced during a study of T cell responses to AZD1222 COVID-19 vaccine. The method was immunoSEQ multiplex PCR; TCRdb's version includes in-frame clones alone and lacks a portion of them. The sample has roughly 140,000 clones, 93% seen once; the top ten hold approximately 2%. This TCR was recovered from an adult in good health. Sequencing used peripheral blood, obtained on day 0 of AZD1222 vaccination.

The CDR3 region has the DNA TGTGCCAGCTCACCACCAGGCGGGAGAAGGCGTACAGATACGCAGTATTTT. Translation: CASSPPGGRRRTDTQYF. The chain combines TRBV18 with TRBJ2-3, with TRBD2 matching 7 bases. Losses at the gene ends were 0 bases for V and 3 bases for J; bases not matched to a gene: 9. CDR1 is KGHSH and CDR2 is LQKENI in the germline V gene. The CDR3 spans 17 residues.